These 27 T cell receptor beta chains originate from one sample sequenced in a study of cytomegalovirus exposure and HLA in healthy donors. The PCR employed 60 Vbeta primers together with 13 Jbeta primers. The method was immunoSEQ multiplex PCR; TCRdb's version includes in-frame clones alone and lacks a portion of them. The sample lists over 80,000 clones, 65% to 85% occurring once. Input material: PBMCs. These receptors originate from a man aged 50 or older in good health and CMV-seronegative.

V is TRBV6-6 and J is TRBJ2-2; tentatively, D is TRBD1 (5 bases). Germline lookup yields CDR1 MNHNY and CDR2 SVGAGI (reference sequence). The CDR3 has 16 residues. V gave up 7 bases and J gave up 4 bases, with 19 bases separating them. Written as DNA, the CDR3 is TGTGCCAGCACCCCTTCTGGCAGGGAAGGCACCGGGGAGCTGTTTTTT. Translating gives CASTPSGREGTGELFF.

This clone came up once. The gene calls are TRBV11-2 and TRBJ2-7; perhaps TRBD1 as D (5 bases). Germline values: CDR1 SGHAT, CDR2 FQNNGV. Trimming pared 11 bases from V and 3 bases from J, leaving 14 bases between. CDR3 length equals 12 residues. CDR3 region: CACDWGGYEQYF. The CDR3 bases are TGTGCCTGCGACTGGGGCGGCTACGAGCAGTACTTC.

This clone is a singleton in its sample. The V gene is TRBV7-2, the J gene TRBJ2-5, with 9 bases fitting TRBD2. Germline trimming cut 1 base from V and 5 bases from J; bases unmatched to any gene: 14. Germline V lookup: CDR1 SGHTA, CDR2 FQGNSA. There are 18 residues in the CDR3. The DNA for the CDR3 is TGTGCCAGCAGCTTAGGGTGGGGTAGCGGGAGTATCGTGGAGACCCAGTACTTC. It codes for CASSLGWGSGSIVETQYF.

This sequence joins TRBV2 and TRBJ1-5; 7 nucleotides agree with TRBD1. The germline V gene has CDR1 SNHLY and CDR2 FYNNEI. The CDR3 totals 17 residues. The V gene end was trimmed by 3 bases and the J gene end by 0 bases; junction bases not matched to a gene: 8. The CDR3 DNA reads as TGTGCCAGCAGTGATTCGACAGGGTCTGATAGCAATCAGCCCCAGCATTTT. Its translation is CASSDSTGSDSNQPQHF.

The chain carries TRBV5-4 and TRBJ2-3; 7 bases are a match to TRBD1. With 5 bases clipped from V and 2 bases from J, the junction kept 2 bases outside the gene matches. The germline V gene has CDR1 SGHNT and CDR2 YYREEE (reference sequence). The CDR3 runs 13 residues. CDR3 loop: CASRGQVTDTQYF. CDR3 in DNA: TGTGCCAGCAGAGGACAGGTCACAGATACGCAGTATTTT.

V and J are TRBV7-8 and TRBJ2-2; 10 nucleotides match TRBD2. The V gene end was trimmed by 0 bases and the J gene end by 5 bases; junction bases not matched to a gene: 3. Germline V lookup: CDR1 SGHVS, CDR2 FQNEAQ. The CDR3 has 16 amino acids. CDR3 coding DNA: TGTGCCAGCAGCTTAGCGCTAGCGGGAGCAACCGGGGAGCTGTTTTTT. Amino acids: CASSLALAGATGELFF. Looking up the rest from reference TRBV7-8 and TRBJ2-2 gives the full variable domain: GAGVSQSPRYKVAKRGQDVALRCDPISGHVSLFWYQQALGQGPEFLTYFQNEAQLDKSGLPSDRFFAERPEGSVSTLKIQRTQQEDSAVYLCASSLALAGATGELFFGEGSRLTVL.

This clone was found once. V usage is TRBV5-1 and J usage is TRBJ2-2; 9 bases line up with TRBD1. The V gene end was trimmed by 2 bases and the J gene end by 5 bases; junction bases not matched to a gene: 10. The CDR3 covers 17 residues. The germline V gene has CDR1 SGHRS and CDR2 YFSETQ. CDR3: CASSFTTGGTLTGELFF. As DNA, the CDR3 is TGCGCCAGCAGCTTCACGACAGGGGGGACGCTAACCGGGGAGCTGTTTTTT.

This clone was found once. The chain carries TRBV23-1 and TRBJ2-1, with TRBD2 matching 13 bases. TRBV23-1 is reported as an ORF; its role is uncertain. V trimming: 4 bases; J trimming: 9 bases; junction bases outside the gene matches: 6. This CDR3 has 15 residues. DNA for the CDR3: TGCGCCAGCAGTCCCGGGACTAGCGGGACGCCTGAGCAGTTCTTC. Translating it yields CASSPGTSGTPEQFF.

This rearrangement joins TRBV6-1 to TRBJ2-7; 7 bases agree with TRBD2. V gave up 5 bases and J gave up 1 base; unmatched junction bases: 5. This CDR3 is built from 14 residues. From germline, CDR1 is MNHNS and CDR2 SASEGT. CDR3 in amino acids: CASSSSSGSYEQYF. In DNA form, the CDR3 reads TGTGCCAGCAGTTCTTCTAGCGGTTCCTACGAGCAGTACTTC.

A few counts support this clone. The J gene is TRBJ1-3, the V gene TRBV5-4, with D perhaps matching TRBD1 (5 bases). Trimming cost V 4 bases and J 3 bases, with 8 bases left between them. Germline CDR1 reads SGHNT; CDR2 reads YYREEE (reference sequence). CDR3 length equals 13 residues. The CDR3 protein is CASSLQGGNTIYF. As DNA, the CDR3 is TGTGCCAGCAGCCTGCAGGGTGGAAACACCATATATTTT.

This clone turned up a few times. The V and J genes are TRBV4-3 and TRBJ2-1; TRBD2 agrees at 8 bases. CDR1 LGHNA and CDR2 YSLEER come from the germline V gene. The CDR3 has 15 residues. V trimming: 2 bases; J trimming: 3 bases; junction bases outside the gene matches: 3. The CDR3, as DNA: TGCGCCAGCAGCCAATCGGCGGGAGGCTACAATGAGCAGTTCTTC. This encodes CASSQSAGGYNEQFF.

For the CDR3, the DNA is TGTGCCAGCAGTGGAAGGGGTGGAGAGACCCAGTACTTC. This sequence encodes CASSGRGGETQYF. J is TRBJ2-5 and V is TRBV2; D might be TRBD1 (5 bases). The V and J ends lost 4 bases and 4 bases respectively, with 10 bases between them. This CDR3 has 13 amino acids. Germline V gene lookup returns CDR1 SNHLY and CDR2 FYNNEI.

CDR3 sequence (DNA): TGTGCCAGCAGCCTCCGGACAGGGGGCCCCTATGGCTACACCTTC. It encodes CASSLRTGGPYGYTF. The chain employs TRBV5-4 and TRBJ1-2, with 11 positions matching TRBD1. This CDR3 is built from 15 residues. The V segment lost 4 bases and the J segment 4 bases; nucleotides outside the gene matches: 6. Germline V gene data show CDR1 as SGHNT and CDR2 as YYREEE (reference sequence). Drawing the rest from reference TRBV5-4 and TRBJ1-2, the complete variable domain is ETGVTQSPTHLIKTRGQQVTLRCSSQSGHNTVSWYQQALGQGPQFIFQYYREEENGRGNFPPRFSGLQFPNYSSELNVNALELDDSALYLCASSLRTGGPYGYTFGSGTRLTVV.

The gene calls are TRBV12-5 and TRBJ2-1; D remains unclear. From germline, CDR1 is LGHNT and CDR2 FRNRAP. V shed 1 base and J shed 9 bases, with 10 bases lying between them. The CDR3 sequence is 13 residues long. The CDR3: CASGLDSVGEQFF. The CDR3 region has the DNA TGTGCTAGTGGTTTGGACTCCGTCGGTGAGCAGTTCTTC.

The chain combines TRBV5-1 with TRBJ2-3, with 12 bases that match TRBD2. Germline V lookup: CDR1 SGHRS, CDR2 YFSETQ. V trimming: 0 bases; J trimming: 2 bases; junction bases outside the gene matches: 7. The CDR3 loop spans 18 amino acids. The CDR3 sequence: CASSLGHSSGRATDTQYF. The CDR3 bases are TGCGCCAGCAGCTTGGGGCATTCTAGCGGGAGGGCCACAGATACGCAGTATTTT.

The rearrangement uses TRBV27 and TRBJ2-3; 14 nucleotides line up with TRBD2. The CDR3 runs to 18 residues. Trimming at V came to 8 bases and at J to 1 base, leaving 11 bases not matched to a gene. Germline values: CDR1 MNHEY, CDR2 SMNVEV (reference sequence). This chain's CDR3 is CASYHPGLAGVGTDTQYF. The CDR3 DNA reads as TGTGCCAGCTACCACCCGGGACTAGCGGGAGTTGGCACAGATACGCAGTATTTT.

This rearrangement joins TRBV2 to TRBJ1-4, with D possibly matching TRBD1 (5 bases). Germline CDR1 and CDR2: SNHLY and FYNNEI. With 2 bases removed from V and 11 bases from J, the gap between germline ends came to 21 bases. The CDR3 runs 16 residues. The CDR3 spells CASSESPTAFPSKLFF. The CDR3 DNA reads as TGTGCCAGCAGTGAAAGCCCGACAGCTTTTCCCTCGAAACTGTTTTTT.

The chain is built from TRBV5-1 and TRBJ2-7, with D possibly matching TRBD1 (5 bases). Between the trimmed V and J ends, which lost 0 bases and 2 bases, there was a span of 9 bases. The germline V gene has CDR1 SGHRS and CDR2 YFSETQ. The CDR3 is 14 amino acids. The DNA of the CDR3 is TGCGCCAGCAGCTTGGGACAGAATACCTACGAGCAGTACTTC. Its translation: CASSLGQNTYEQYF.

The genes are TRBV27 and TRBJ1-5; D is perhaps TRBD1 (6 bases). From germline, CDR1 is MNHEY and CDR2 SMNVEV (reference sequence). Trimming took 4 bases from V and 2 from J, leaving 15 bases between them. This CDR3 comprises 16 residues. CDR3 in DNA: TGTGCCAGCAGTTCCGGACAGTTCTTCGGCAATCAGCCCCAGCATTTT. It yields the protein CASSSGQFFGNQPQHF.

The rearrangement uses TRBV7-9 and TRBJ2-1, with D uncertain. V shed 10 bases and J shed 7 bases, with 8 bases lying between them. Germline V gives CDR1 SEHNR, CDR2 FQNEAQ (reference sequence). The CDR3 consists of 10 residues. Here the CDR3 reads CATSRNEQFF. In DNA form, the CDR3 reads TGTGCCACAAGCCGGAATGAGCAGTTCTTC.

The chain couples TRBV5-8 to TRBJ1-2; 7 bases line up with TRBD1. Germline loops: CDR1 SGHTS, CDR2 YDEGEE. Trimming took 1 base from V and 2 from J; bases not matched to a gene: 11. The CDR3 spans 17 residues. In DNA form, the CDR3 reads TGTGCCAGCAGCTTGTTTCCCCTGGGACAGCTCAACTATGGCTACACCTTC. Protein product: CASSLFPLGQLNYGYTF.

The CDR3 sequence: CASVAGNTGELFF. In DNA form, the CDR3 reads TGTGCCAGCGTCGCGGGGAACACCGGGGAGCTGTTTTTT. The chain carries TRBV9 and TRBJ2-2; perhaps TRBD2 as D (5 bases). The CDR3 runs to 13 residues. The V end was cut by 7 bases, the J end by 1 base, with 8 bases between. Germline V gene sequence: CDR1 SGDLS, CDR2 YYNGEE.

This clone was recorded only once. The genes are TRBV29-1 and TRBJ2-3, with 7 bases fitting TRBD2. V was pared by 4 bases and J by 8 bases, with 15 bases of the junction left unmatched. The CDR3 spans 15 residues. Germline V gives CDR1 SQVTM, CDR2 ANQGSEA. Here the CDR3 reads CSVGLASGRLGTQYF. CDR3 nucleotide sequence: TGCAGCGTTGGTCTAGCTAGCGGCCGTTTGGGTACGCAGTATTTT.

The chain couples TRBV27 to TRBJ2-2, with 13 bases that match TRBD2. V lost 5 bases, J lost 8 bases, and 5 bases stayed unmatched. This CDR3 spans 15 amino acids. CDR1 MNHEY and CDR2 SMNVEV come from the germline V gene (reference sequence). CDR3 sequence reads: CASSMGTSGIGELFF. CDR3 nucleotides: TGTGCCAGCAGTATGGGGACTAGCGGGATAGGGGAGCTGTTTTTT.

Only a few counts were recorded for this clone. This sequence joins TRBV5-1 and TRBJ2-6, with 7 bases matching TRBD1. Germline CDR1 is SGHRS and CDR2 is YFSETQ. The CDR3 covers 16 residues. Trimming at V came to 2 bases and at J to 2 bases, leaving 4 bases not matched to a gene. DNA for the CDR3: TGCGCCAGCAGCTTCACAGGGGCTACTGGGGCCAACGTCCTGACTTTC. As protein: CASSFTGATGANVLTF.

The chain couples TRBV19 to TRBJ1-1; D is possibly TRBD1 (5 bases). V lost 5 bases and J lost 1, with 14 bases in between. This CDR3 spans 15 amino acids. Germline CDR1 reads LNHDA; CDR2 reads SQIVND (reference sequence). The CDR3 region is CASSQLDGGNTEAFF. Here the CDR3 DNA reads TGTGCCAGTAGTCAACTGGACGGGGGGAACACTGAAGCTTTCTTT.

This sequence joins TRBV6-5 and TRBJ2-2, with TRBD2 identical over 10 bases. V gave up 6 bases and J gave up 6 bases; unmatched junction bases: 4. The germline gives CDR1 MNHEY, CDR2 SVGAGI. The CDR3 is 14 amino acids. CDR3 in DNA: TGTGCCAGCAGCTGGACTAGCGGCGCCGGGGAGCTGTTTTTT. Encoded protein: CASSWTSGAGELFF.